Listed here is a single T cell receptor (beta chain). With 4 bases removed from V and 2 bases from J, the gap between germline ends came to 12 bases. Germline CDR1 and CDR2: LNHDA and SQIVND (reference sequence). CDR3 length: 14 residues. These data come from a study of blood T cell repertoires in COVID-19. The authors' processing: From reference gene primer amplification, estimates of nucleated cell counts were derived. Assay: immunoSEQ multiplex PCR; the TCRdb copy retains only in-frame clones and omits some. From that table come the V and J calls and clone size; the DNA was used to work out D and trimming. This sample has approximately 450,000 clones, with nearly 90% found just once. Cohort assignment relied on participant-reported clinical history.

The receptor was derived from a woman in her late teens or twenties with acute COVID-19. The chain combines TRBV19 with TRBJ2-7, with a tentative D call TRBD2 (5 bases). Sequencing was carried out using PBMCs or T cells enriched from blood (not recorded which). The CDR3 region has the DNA TGTGCCAGTAGTACAGGACTTCCCCCCTACGAGCAGTACTTC. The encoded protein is CASSTGLPPYEQYF.